A selection of T cell receptor beta chains follows, all from one sample in a study of T cell repertoires in cytomegalovirus infection. One entry per CDR3 protein results from TCRdb running MiXCR on the reads. The data contain more than 400,000 distinct CDR3 sequences, around 27% of them singletons. The source material was PBMCs. The source is a human donor in good health (CMV status not recorded). Some clones in this sample may be carry-over from other donors' samples. CDR3s include the opening cysteine and the closing phenylalanine or tryptophan.

V gene	CDR3 protein
TRBV7-2	CASSLVDSRGVFYTF
TRBV7-9	CASSLAGQLNNEQFF
TRBV29-1	CSVATGSLDTQYF
TRBV7-2	CASSLSYNSPLHF
TRBV15	CATSRDSGMGAGNTEAFF
TRBV25-1	CASSRDTGGLGDYGYTF
TRBV27	CASSLRGLNQETQYF
TRBV6-2/TRBV6-3	CASSYGGLVPPYEQYF
TRBV4-3	CASSQENNNYGYTF
TRBV5-1	CASSLFSGRVAEQFF
TRBV9	CASSVVSGPPRFF
TRBV18	CASSPPGLAGGRGEQFF
TRBV7-8	CASSPRGAESYEQYF
TRBV20-1	CSAMGQTFNQPQHF
TRBV7-8	CASSPRERLSNEQFF
TRBV6-2/TRBV6-3	CASGTALRYEQYF
TRBV5-1	CASSVSLAGRANEQFF
TRBV7-2	CASSPARGHMNAEAFF